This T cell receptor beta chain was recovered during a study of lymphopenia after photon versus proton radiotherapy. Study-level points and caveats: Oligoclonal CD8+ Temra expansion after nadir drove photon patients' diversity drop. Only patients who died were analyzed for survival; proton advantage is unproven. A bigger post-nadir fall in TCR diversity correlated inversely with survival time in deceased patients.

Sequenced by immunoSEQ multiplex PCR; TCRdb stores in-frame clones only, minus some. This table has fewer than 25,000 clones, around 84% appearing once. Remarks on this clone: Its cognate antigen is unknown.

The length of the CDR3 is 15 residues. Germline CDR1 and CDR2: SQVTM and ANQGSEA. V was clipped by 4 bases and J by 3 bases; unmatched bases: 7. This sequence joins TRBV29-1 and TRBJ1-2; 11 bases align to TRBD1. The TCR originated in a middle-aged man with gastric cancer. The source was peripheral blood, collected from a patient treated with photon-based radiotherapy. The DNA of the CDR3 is TGCAGCGTTGTCGGGGACAGGGGGAAGGACTATGGCTACACCTTC. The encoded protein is CSVVGDRGKDYGYTF.